This TCR beta chain was identified during a study of CD8+CD57+ T cells in acquired aplastic anemia. Turning to the study itself: Average DNA yield from sorted CD4+ and CD8+ cells was approximately 3 ug.

In patients chosen for sequencing, flow cytometry had shown CD8+CD57+ cell expansion. Each patient had severe acquired aplastic anemia. This clonotype was detected many times. The antigen is not known. Genomic DNA constituted the template upon which TCR beta VDJ and CDR3 profiling was performed. TCRdb passed the reads through MiXCR, listing each CDR3 protein once. In the table there are approximately 190,000 distinct CDR3 sequences, around 47% of which are singletons. Trimming stripped 3 bases from V and 2 bases from J, with 11 bases between. The CDR3 runs 15 residues. Looked up from germline, CDR1 is LNHDA and CDR2 is SQIVND (reference sequence). The study, taken as a whole, reports: Patients and healthy controls showed no significant CD8+ Simpson's diversity difference. In common between the patients and the controls were around 30 CD8+ CDR3 sequences.

The gene calls are TRBV19 and TRBJ1-3, with TRBD1 as a possible D gene (5 bases). Sequenced: sorted CD4+, CD8+, or CD8+CD57+ T cells (not recorded which) from PBMCs. The source is a human donor with aplastic anemia. For the CDR3, the DNA is TGTGCCAGTAGTATCTACGGGACGGCTGGAAACACCATATATTTT. It translates to CASSIYGTAGNTIYF.